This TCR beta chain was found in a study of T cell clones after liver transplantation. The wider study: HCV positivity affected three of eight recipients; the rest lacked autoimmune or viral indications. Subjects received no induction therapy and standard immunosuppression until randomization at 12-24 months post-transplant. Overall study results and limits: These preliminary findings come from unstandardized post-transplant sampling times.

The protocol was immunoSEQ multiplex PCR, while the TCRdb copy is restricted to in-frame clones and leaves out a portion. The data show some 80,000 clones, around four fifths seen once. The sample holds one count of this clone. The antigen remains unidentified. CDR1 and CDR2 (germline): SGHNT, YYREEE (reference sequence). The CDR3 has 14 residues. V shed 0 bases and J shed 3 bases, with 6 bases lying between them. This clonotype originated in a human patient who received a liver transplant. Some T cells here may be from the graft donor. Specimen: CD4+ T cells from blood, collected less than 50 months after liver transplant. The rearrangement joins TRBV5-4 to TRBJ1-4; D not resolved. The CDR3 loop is CASSLGQANEKLFF. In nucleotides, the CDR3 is TGTGCCAGCAGCTTGGGTCAGGCTAATGAAAAACTGTTTTTT.